A single sample is the source of the 21 T cell receptor beta chains below, sequenced in a study of PD-L1 blockade in urothelial cancer. The assay was immunoSEQ multiplex PCR, and TCRdb's table has in-frame clones only and misses some. The table has roughly 67,000 clones, about 90% seen once; the top ten hold 14% to 15%. The time point: pretreatment peripheral blood. Source: PBMCs, taken around atezolizumab (anti-PD-L1) treatment. The source of these receptors is a man in his 60s with urothelial cancer.

J is TRBJ1-4 and V is TRBV5-6, with D possibly matching TRBD1 (5 bases). V shed 1 base and J shed 5 bases, with 12 bases lying between them. The length of the CDR3 is 15 residues. Per germline, CDR1 SGHDT and CDR2 YYEEEE. The CDR3 reads CASSLQGSANEKLFF. DNA of the CDR3: TGTGCCAGCAGCTTGCAGGGCAGTGCAAATGAAAAACTGTTTTTT.

The V and J genes are TRBV25-1 and TRBJ1-2; 11 bases fit TRBD1. Germline V gene data show CDR1 as MGHDK and CDR2 as SYGVNS. The CDR3 runs 14 residues. V was pared by 7 bases and J by 8 bases, with 9 bases of the junction left unmatched. DNA of the CDR3: TGTGCCAGCACCCCGGGACAGGGGGTTGGGGGCTACACCTTC. Translation gives CASTPGQGVGGYTF.

V gene TRBV5-1 combines with J gene TRBJ1-1; 7 nucleotides agree with TRBD1. CDR1 is SGHRS and CDR2 is YFSETQ in the germline V gene. This CDR3 has 14 amino acids. The trim removed 3 bases at V and 5 bases at J, leaving 7 bases unmatched. The CDR3 coding sequence is TGCGCCAGCAGCTCTGGGACAGAAGGAACTGAAGCTTTCTTT. Its protein is CASSSGTEGTEAFF.

This clone was seen a single time. The chain has TRBV4-1 and TRBJ2-1; weak D call: TRBD2 (7 bases). This CDR3 has 17 residues. The V gene lost 0 bases and the J gene lost 9 bases, with 21 bases spanning the gap. Per the germline V gene, CDR1 is MGHRA and CDR2 is YSYEKL. CDR3 bases: TGCGCCAGCAGCCAAGATCCCGGGGGGCCCTATCTGGGTGAGCAGTTCTTC. Translating gives CASSQDPGGPYLGEQFF.

This clone appeared once. The chain's CDR3 is CASSYLTGTVNEQFF. The CDR3 nucleotides read TGCGCCAGCAGCTATTTAACCGGGACAGTCAATGAGCAGTTCTTC. V gene TRBV5-1 combines with J gene TRBJ2-1, with TRBD1 matching over 7 bases. CDR3 length equals 15 residues. Trimming took 3 bases from V and 6 from J; bases not matched to a gene: 9. In germline, CDR1 is SGHRS, CDR2 YFSETQ.

The V call is TRBV18, the J call TRBJ2-3; 10 bases map to TRBD1. V lost 3 bases and J lost 3; bases outside the gene matches: 9. This CDR3 has 17 residues. CDR1 and CDR2 (germline): KGHSH, LQKENI. CDR3: CASSPTRDRGSTDTQYF. In nucleotides, the CDR3 is TGTGCCAGCTCACCGACCCGGGACAGGGGCTCGACAGATACGCAGTATTTT.

DNA of the CDR3: TGTGCCAGCAGACGAGGGGGCGGGGGGGCGGTCTACAATGAGCAGTTCTTC. As protein: CASRRGGGGAVYNEQFF. V gene TRBV11-2 combines with J gene TRBJ2-1, with TRBD2 matching 9 bases. V lost 6 bases, J lost 3 bases, and 12 bases stayed unmatched. The germline V gene encodes CDR1 SGHAT and CDR2 FQNNGV. This CDR3 is built from 17 residues.

This clone was recorded a few times. The chain couples TRBV29-1 to TRBJ2-5, with 7 bases identical to TRBD1. Germline assignment: CDR1 SQVTM and CDR2 ANQGSEA. Germline trimming cut 3 bases from V and 5 bases from J; bases unmatched to any gene: 9. This CDR3 spans 14 amino acids. CDR3 coding DNA: TGCAGCGTTGACAGACTGACAGGGCTGGAGACCCAGTACTTC. This translates into CSVDRLTGLETQYF.

This clone was seen more than once but under ten times. The gene calls are TRBV7-8 and TRBJ1-5; D is undetermined. The CDR3 has 14 residues. CDR1 and CDR2 from the germline V gene are SGHVS and FQNEAQ. Trimming pared 5 bases from V and 5 bases from J, leaving 13 bases between. CDR3 protein: CASSDLNEDQPQHF. The CDR3 DNA reads as TGTGCCAGCAGCGATCTCAATGAGGATCAGCCCCAGCATTTT.

The J gene is TRBJ2-1, the V gene TRBV4-2, with D maybe TRBD2 (6 bases). This CDR3 has 15 residues. V lost 6 bases to trimming and J lost 3 bases, with 15 bases between them. CDR1 LGHNA and CDR2 YNFKEQ come from the germline V gene. The CDR3 coding sequence is TGTGCCAGCAGTCCCGGTAGCGGAGTCTACAATGAGCAGTTCTTC. This encodes CASSPGSGVYNEQFF.

The table lists this clone with a count of one. The V call is TRBV4-3, the J call TRBJ2-7; 9 bases are a match to TRBD2. There are 17 residues in the CDR3. The ends lost 8 bases at V and 0 bases at J; junction bases unmatched: 14. Germline-derived CDR1 and CDR2 are LGHNA and YSLEER. CDR3 region: CASRPSTLAGSSYEQYF. For the CDR3, the DNA is TGCGCCAGCCGACCAAGTACCCTAGCGGGGAGCTCCTACGAGCAGTACTTC.

This chain links TRBV29-1 with TRBJ2-5; 8 bases map to TRBD1. J was trimmed by 0 bases and V by 6 bases; bases with no gene match: 9. The germline gives CDR1 SQVTM, CDR2 ANQGSEA. The CDR3 spans 15 residues. Written as DNA, the CDR3 is TGCAGCGTCGCTGGGGACAGGTCAAACCAAGAGACCCAGTACTTC. This encodes CSVAGDRSNQETQYF.

The chain recombines TRBV11-2 with TRBJ2-2, with TRBD2 identical over 12 bases. The germline V gene encodes CDR1 SGHAT and CDR2 FQNNGV. The CDR3 covers 14 residues. Trimming at V came to 6 bases and at J to 6 bases, leaving 2 bases not matched to a gene. The CDR3 spells CASRSSGGAGELFF. The DNA of the CDR3 is TGTGCCAGCAGATCTAGCGGGGGGGCCGGGGAGCTGTTTTTT.

The V and J genes are TRBV4-1 and TRBJ1-1; the D gene is possibly TRBD1 (6 bases). V lost 6 bases and J lost 0, with 17 bases in between. This CDR3 contains 16 residues. The V gene's germline CDR1 is MGHRA and CDR2 YSYEKL. In nucleotides, the CDR3 is TGCGCCAGCAGGTCAGGGGCCCTAGGGCTGAACACTGAAGCTTTCTTT. It translates to CASRSGALGLNTEAFF.

This chain joins TRBV4-2 and TRBJ2-1; possibly TRBD1 for D (6 bases). The length of the CDR3 is 18 residues. Germline assignment: CDR1 LGHNA and CDR2 YNFKEQ. Trimming cost V 1 base and J 6 bases, with 22 bases left between them. The CDR3 DNA is TGTGCCAGCAGCCAAGGTAGCCCTAGGGGGATGGGGCTCAATGAGCAGTTCTTC. This sequence encodes CASSQGSPRGMGLNEQFF.

The V call is TRBV10-2, the J call TRBJ1-2, with D possibly TRBD1 on 5 matching bases. Germline lookup yields CDR1 WSHSY and CDR2 SAAADI. V dropped 4 bases and J dropped 2 bases, with 11 bases sitting between them. The CDR3 is made up of 14 amino acids. The CDR3 region is CASSGAGQNYGYTF. The CDR3 coding sequence is TGCGCCAGCAGTGGGGCAGGGCAAAACTATGGCTACACCTTC.

The chain employs TRBV19 and TRBJ2-2, with TRBD1 identical over 9 bases. The CDR3 sequence is 15 residues long. V was pared by 7 bases and J by 0 bases, with 3 bases of the junction left unmatched. Germline V CDR1 and CDR2: LNHDA, SQIVND (reference sequence). The CDR3 loop reads CASNRGQANTGELFF. The DNA for the CDR3 is TGTGCCAGTAACAGGGGGCAGGCGAACACCGGGGAGCTGTTTTTT.

The V call is TRBV6-5, the J call TRBJ2-3; 7 nucleotides match TRBD2. V trimming: 2 bases; J trimming: 5 bases; junction bases outside the gene matches: 10. Germline V gene lookup returns CDR1 MNHEY and CDR2 SVGAGI. The CDR3 extends over 16 amino acids. The CDR3 reads CASSYGSPWGGDTQYF. The CDR3 DNA sequence: TGTGCCAGCAGTTACGGCTCCCCCTGGGGGGGAGATACGCAGTATTTT.

The chain employs TRBV7-8 and TRBJ2-6; tentatively, D is TRBD2 (6 bases). The ends were cut back, 1 base at V and 4 bases at J, with 17 bases in the middle. The CDR3 is 18 residues long. Looked up from germline, CDR1 is SGHVS and CDR2 is FQNEAQ. The CDR3: CASSLVVGGPTGANVLTF. The CDR3 DNA reads TGTGCCAGCAGCTTAGTGGTGGGGGGACCCACGGGGGCCAACGTCCTGACTTTC.

This clone has only one observation. J is TRBJ2-6 and V is TRBV5-1; possibly TRBD1 for D (6 bases). In germline, CDR1 is SGHRS, CDR2 YFSETQ. The V end was cut by 3 bases, the J end by 0 bases, with 16 bases between. The CDR3 spans 18 residues. CDR3 protein: CASSSPTGLLSGANVLTF. CDR3 nucleotides: TGCGCCAGCAGCTCGCCGACAGGATTACTCTCTGGGGCCAACGTCCTGACTTTC. Combining the CDR3 with reference TRBV5-1 and TRBJ2-6 gives the whole variable domain KAGVTQTPRYLIKTRGQQVTLSCSPISGHRSVSWYQQTPGQGLQFLFEYFSETQRNKGNFPGRFSGRQFSNSRSEMNVSTLELGDSALYLCASSSPTGLLSGANVLTFGAGSRLTVL.

The V and J genes are TRBV11-2 and TRBJ1-4; TRBD1 matches at 7 bases. The CDR3 is 14 residues long. Looked up from germline, CDR1 is SGHAT and CDR2 is FQNNGV. Trimming removed 1 base from V and 4 bases from J; junction bases left unmatched: 0. The CDR3 coding sequence is TGTGCCAGCAGCTTAGGGGACAGTAATGAAAAACTGTTTTTT. This encodes CASSLGDSNEKLFF.